These 20 T cell receptor beta chains originate from one sample sequenced in a study of human T cells and chemical hapten exposure. The time point was: patch test 3, about 24 weeks after DPC sensitization. Specified treatment: therapeutic diphenylcyclopropenone sensitization with weekly scalp DPC. Via MiXCR, TCRdb re-called the RACE reads, giving one row per CDR3 protein. The sample records tens of thousands of distinct CDR3 sequences, around 13% being singletons. This specimen consisted of whole blood, obtained in connection with sensitization to the hapten diphenylcyclopropenone (DPC). These receptors came from a woman between 50 and 59 years old with alopecia areata. Some clones in this sample may be carry-over from other donors' samples.

The chain has TRBV20-1 and TRBJ2-1; TRBD2 matches at 7 bases. The germline V gene has CDR1 DFQATT and CDR2 SNEGSKA (reference sequence). The V segment lost 3 bases and the J segment 9 bases; nucleotides outside the gene matches: 23. There are 18 residues in the CDR3. CDR3 residues: CSASPIRPGLLRGSEQFF. In DNA, the CDR3 is TGCAGTGCTAGTCCCATTCGACCGGGACTACTTAGAGGATCTGAGCAGTTCTTC.

This clonotype was observed at least ten times. CDR3 loop: CSAGGGPNTGELFF. The CDR3 nucleotides read TGCAGCGCTGGCGGGGGCCCGAACACCGGGGAGCTGTTTTTT. The J gene is TRBJ2-2, the V gene TRBV29-1, with a tentative D call TRBD2 (7 bases). The germline V gene encodes CDR1 SQVTM and CDR2 ANQGSEA. V dropped 7 bases and J dropped 0 bases, with 12 bases sitting between them. The CDR3 has 14 amino acids.

This clonotype has a count of ten or more. The gene calls are TRBV6-1 and TRBJ1-6, with D tentatively TRBD1 (6 bases). Germline values: CDR1 MNHNS, CDR2 SASEGT. Trimming left V 0 bases short and J 7 bases short, with 10 bases between. The CDR3 is 15 residues long. CDR3 bases: TGTGCCAGCAGTGAAGCGGAGAGGGGGAATTCACCCCTCCACTTT. This encodes CASSEAERGNSPLHF.

This clonotype was observed at least ten times. The CDR3 is CSVDRADTQYF. The CDR3 DNA reads as TGCAGCGTTGATCGGGCAGATACGCAGTATTTT. The chain is built from TRBV29-1 and TRBJ2-3; D gene uncertain. Trimming removed 3 bases at V and 4 bases at J, with 5 bases between. The CDR3 spans 11 residues. CDR1 SQVTM and CDR2 ANQGSEA come from the germline V gene.

This clonotype was picked up a small number of times. The rearrangement uses TRBV21-1 and TRBJ2-3; TRBD1, the table's D call, lacks a check against the DNA. TRBV21-1 is a known pseudogene. CDR3 length: 18 residues. The CDR3: CASSKGASGQPSTDTQYF. In DNA form, the CDR3 reads TGTGCCAGCAGCAAAGGGGCGTCGGGACAGCCAAGCACAGATACGCAGTATTTT.

This clonotype was counted many times. The V and J genes are TRBV11-2 and TRBJ1-3; D unresolved. CDR3 length: 13 residues. Trimming stripped 1 base from V and 1 base from J, with 2 bases between. Germline CDR1 reads SGHAT; CDR2 reads FQNNGV. This CDR3 reads CASSLGSGNTIYF. For the CDR3, the DNA is TGTGCCAGCAGCTTAGGGTCTGGAAACACCATATATTTT.

This clonotype was observed a handful of times. V and J are TRBV6-1 and TRBJ2-3; 10 bases are a match to TRBD2. J lost 5 bases, V lost 6 bases, and 14 bases had no gene match. Looked up from germline, CDR1 is MNHNS and CDR2 is SASEGT. The CDR3 length is 17 residues. The CDR3, as DNA: TGTGCCAGCAGCCCCCGAGCTAGCGGGAGTCTGGGAGATACGCAGTATTTT. It specifies CASSPRASGSLGDTQYF.

This clonotype was detected only a few times. V gene TRBV30 combines with J gene TRBJ2-1; D is unresolved. Trimming removed 3 bases from V and 3 bases from J, with 6 bases in between. Germline assignment: CDR1 GTSNPN and CDR2 SVGIG (reference sequence). The CDR3 spans 12 residues. The CDR3 region is CAWSGDYNEQFF. The CDR3 region has the DNA TGTGCCTGGAGCGGAGACTACAATGAGCAGTTCTTC.

This clonotype was counted many times. V and J are TRBV29-1 and TRBJ1-2, with unresolved D. The CDR3 extends over 13 amino acids. Germline V gene lookup returns CDR1 SQVTM and CDR2 ANQGSEA. V was clipped by 4 bases and J by 4 bases, with 13 bases between them. CDR3 coding DNA: TGCAGCGTTGCGGAAAATCTCGGCTATGGCTACACCTTC. Translated: CSVAENLGYGYTF. The full variable domain, rest sourced from reference TRBV29-1 and TRBJ1-2, is SAVISQKPSRDICQRGTSLTIQCQVDSQVTMMFWYRQQPGQSLTLIATANQGSEATYESGFVIDKFPISRPNLTFSTLTVSNMSPEDSSIYLCSVAENLGYGYTFGSGTRLTVV.

This clonotype was observed many times. The chain couples TRBV29-1 to TRBJ2-1; 9 bases fit TRBD1. The CDR3 length is 18 residues. The germline CDR1 and CDR2 sequences are SQVTM and ANQGSEA. The ends lost 3 bases at V and 6 bases at J; junction bases unmatched: 18. CDR3 sequence (DNA): TGCAGCGTTGACCCAACTGATCCAGGGACAGGGAACCGCAATGAGCAGTTCTTC. This encodes CSVDPTDPGTGNRNEQFF.

This clonotype was counted only a few times. The rearrangement links TRBV21-1 to TRBJ2-7; the listed D gene, TRBD1, was not tested against the DNA. TRBV21-1 is described as a pseudogene. The CDR3 is 13 amino acids. CDR3 nucleotides: TGTGCCAGCAGCGCGCAGGGGGCGGACGAGCAGTACTTC. Amino acids: CASSAQGADEQYF.

J is TRBJ2-1 and V is TRBV19; 14 positions agree with TRBD2. Germline trimming cut 7 bases from V and 8 bases from J; bases unmatched to any gene: 4. The CDR3 is 14 residues long. CDR1 and CDR2 (germline): LNHDA, SQIVND (reference sequence). This chain's CDR3 is CASKTSGRADEQFF. CDR3 DNA: TGTGCCAGTAAGACTAGCGGGAGGGCCGATGAGCAGTTCTTC.

The chain links TRBV29-1 to TRBJ2-7, with TRBD2 identical over 8 bases. The CDR3 is 14 amino acids. Germline CDR1 SQVTM, CDR2 ANQGSEA. The junction had 14 bases not matched to a gene; V was cut back by 6 bases and J by 7 bases. The CDR3 region is CSVVDRGLESEQYF. CDR3 sequence (DNA): TGCAGCGTCGTCGACCGGGGACTAGAGAGTGAGCAGTACTTC.

The chain recombines TRBV5-6 with TRBJ1-5, with 11 nucleotides matching TRBD1. V was clipped by 3 bases and J by 0 bases; unmatched bases: 8. Looked up from germline, CDR1 is SGHDT and CDR2 is YYEEEE. The CDR3 runs 18 residues. The DNA of the CDR3 is TGTGCCAGCAGCTCCGGGACAGGGGGATACTATAGCAATCAGCCCCAGCATTTT. It codes for CASSSGTGGYYSNQPQHF.

This clonotype was seen repeatedly, ten times or more. The chain employs TRBV20-1 and TRBJ2-7, with 9 bases that match TRBD2. The CDR3 totals 13 residues. Per the germline V gene, CDR1 is DFQATT and CDR2 is SNEGSKA (reference sequence). V trimming: 3 bases; J trimming: 3 bases; junction bases outside the gene matches: 3. The chain's CDR3 is CSASLAGFYEQYF. Here the CDR3 DNA reads TGCAGTGCTAGTCTAGCGGGATTCTACGAGCAGTACTTC.

This clonotype came up a few times. The V call is TRBV12-3 or TRBV12-4, the J call TRBJ1-2; D is unresolved. Trimming left V 4 bases short and J 7 bases short, with 10 bases between. The CDR3 extends over 12 amino acids. In DNA, the CDR3 is TGTGCCAGCAGTTCTCGGACGGCTGGCTACACCTTC. As protein: CASSSRTAGYTF.

V gene TRBV29-1 combines with J gene TRBJ2-5; TRBD2 agrees at 10 bases. With V trimmed by 0 bases and J by 6 bases, 16 bases remained unmatched. This CDR3 spans 18 amino acids. Germline CDR1 is SQVTM and CDR2 is ANQGSEA. The CDR3 coding sequence is TGCAGCGTTGAAGAATGGCTAGCGGGAGCCGCGGCCAGACAGACCCAGTACTTC. As protein: CSVEEWLAGAAARQTQYF.

This clonotype ranks as medium-sized. This rearrangement joins TRBV28 to TRBJ1-4; D is unresolved. The V and J ends lost 6 bases and 2 bases respectively, with 16 bases between them. Germline V gene lookup returns CDR1 MDHEN and CDR2 SYDVKM. This CDR3 has 16 residues. CDR3 in amino acids: CASSSLEGGTNEKLFF. The CDR3 nucleotides read TGTGCCAGCAGCTCCCTCGAGGGTGGTACTAATGAAAAACTGTTTTTT.

This clonotype was counted only a few times. CDR3 region: CASSSSLAASYEQYF. In DNA form, the CDR3 reads TGTGCCAGCAGCTCTAGCTTAGCGGCCTCCTACGAGCAGTACTTC. The chain is built from TRBV5-6 and TRBJ2-7; D perhaps matches TRBD2 (6 bases). The ends were cut back, 3 bases at V and 0 bases at J, with 13 bases in the middle. There are 15 residues in the CDR3. Per germline, CDR1 SGHDT and CDR2 YYEEEE.

The chain is built from TRBV12-3 or TRBV12-4 and TRBJ1-2; maybe TRBD1 (5 bases). V lost 5 bases, J lost 5 bases, and 21 bases lay in between. This CDR3 is 16 amino acids long. In DNA form, the CDR3 reads TGTGCCAGCAGTCTTAGGCGGGGGAGGCCGGGTTATGGCTACACCTTC. As protein: CASSLRRGRPGYGYTF.